This T cell receptor beta chain originates from a study of cytotoxic CD8 clonotypes in ibrutinib-treated CLL. Study as a whole: Response specimens were obtained following a median treatment duration of about 12 months, with a range of 6 to 36. The average sample held roughly 250,000 productive templates and more than 80,000 productive rearrangements.

The germline V gene has CDR1 SGHTA and CDR2 FQGNSA. Trimming stripped 4 bases from V and 4 bases from J, with 14 bases between. The CDR3 loop spans 15 amino acids. The study, taken as a whole, reports: Clonality rose at ibrutinib response, held steady in sustained remission, and fell toward baseline at progression.

Here immunoSEQ multiplex PCR was the method, and the copy in TCRdb shows in-frame clones only, minus some. Of over 120,000 clones listed, around 80% were seen once; the top ten hold around 13%. This clone was detected once. Its antigen is unknown. The TCR was taken from a human donor with chronic lymphocytic leukemia. The rearrangement uses TRBV7-2 and TRBJ2-1, with D possibly being TRBD1 (7 bases). Specimen: PBMCs, collected after 12 months of ibrutinib treatment. CDR3 protein: CASSSATGRYNEQFF. DNA for the CDR3: TGTGCCAGCAGCTCAGCGACAGGGAGGTACAATGAGCAGTTCTTC.